What follows are 17 T cell receptor beta chains derived from one specimen sequenced in a study of blood T cell repertoires in COVID-19. Sequencing was performed with immunoSEQ multiplex PCR; in TCRdb, only in-frame clones are kept and a portion is missing. The table includes about 170,000 clones, approximately 86% detected once. Source material: peripheral blood. Receptor source: a man in his sixties or seventies with acute or convalescent COVID-19.

The rearrangement links TRBV25-1 to TRBJ2-7, with 9 bases that match TRBD1. The CDR3 covers 13 residues. V shed 5 bases and J 3 bases; nucleotides not matched to a gene: 2. CDR1 and CDR2 (germline): MGHDK, SYGVNS. CDR3 nucleotide sequence: TGTGCCAGCAGTTGGGACAGGGACTACGAGCAGTACTTC. This codes for CASSWDRDYEQYF.

V is TRBV7-9 and J is TRBJ2-7; D gene uncertain. Trimming cost V 3 bases and J 6 bases, with 12 bases left between them. Looked up from germline, CDR1 is SEHNR and CDR2 is FQNEAQ (reference sequence). This CDR3 contains 13 residues. CDR3: CASSLEQTSEQYF. CDR3 in DNA: TGTGCCAGCAGCTTGGAACAGACCTCCGAGCAGTACTTC.

This clone was recorded a few times. CDR3 DNA sequence: TGTGCCAGCACCCAACCGGGACTAGCGGGTCATACGCAGTATTTT. Amino acids: CASTQPGLAGHTQYF. The J gene is TRBJ2-3, the V gene TRBV6-5, with 12 bases fitting TRBD2. The CDR3 consists of 15 residues. Losses at the gene ends were 7 bases for V and 7 bases for J; bases not matched to a gene: 9. The germline V gene has CDR1 MNHEY and CDR2 SVGAGI.

This clone was observed a single time. V is TRBV27 and J is TRBJ2-4; weak D call: TRBD2 (5 bases). This CDR3 has 15 amino acids. Germline V gives CDR1 MNHEY, CDR2 SMNVEV (reference sequence). V lost 4 bases and J 2 bases, leaving 12 bases between the germline ends. The CDR3 coding sequence is TGTGCCAGCAGTTCCTATACTAGTTCCAAAAACATTCAGTACTTC. This translates into CASSSYTSSKNIQYF.

This clone has only a few counts. The chain recombines TRBV4-2 with TRBJ1-1; D may be TRBD1 (6 bases). Trimming stripped 0 bases from V and 4 bases from J, with 15 bases between. The CDR3 totals 16 residues. In germline, CDR1 is LGHNA, CDR2 YNFKEQ. CDR3 sequence (DNA): TGTGCCAGCAGCCAAGATGGGCGGGGGGCCGCCACTGAAGCTTTCTTT. This translates into CASSQDGRGAATEAFF.

This chain connects TRBV6-6 to TRBJ2-5; no clear D. Trimming pared 6 bases from V and 5 bases from J, leaving 7 bases between. Germline CDR1 is MNHNY and CDR2 is SVGAGI (reference sequence). The CDR3 has 11 amino acids. In DNA form, the CDR3 reads TGTGCCAGCAGATCCGGGGAGACCCAGTACTTC. Its translation: CASRSGETQYF.

This chain uses TRBV19 with TRBJ1-2; 7 bases are shared with TRBD1. The germline V gene encodes CDR1 LNHDA and CDR2 SQIVND (reference sequence). V was pared by 4 bases and J by 7 bases, with 9 bases of the junction left unmatched. The CDR3 extends over 14 amino acids. In nucleotides, the CDR3 is TGTGCCAGTAGTAACCGGGACAGTGTGTCTGGCTACACCTTC. It is translated as CASSNRDSVSGYTF.

The genes are TRBV5-1 and TRBJ2-3; 11 bases are a match to TRBD1. CDR1 is SGHRS and CDR2 is YFSETQ in the germline V gene. The CDR3 covers 17 residues. The V and J ends lost 3 bases and 3 bases, in that order; junction bases with no gene match: 9. The CDR3 loop is CASSSGTGGVSTDTQYF. The DNA of the CDR3 is TGCGCCAGCAGCTCCGGGACAGGGGGAGTTTCTACAGATACGCAGTATTTT.

This clone was observed a single time. Written as DNA, the CDR3 is TGTGCCAGCAGCTACCAACCCGGTGGGGCCAACGTCCTGACTTTC. Its translation: CASSYQPGGANVLTF. The rearrangement joins TRBV7-6 to TRBJ2-6; D is uncertain. The CDR3 totals 15 residues. With 4 bases removed from V and 3 bases from J, the gap between germline ends came to 10 bases. In germline, CDR1 is SGHVS, CDR2 FNYEAQ.

The J gene is TRBJ2-3, the V gene TRBV19; perhaps TRBD2 as D (7 bases). Germline CDR1 LNHDA, CDR2 SQIVND (reference sequence). The germline V and J ends were trimmed by 1 base and 7 bases, with 12 bases remaining between them. CDR3 length equals 14 residues. CDR3 sequence: CASSIGGGANTQYF. CDR3 DNA: TGTGCCAGTAGTATAGGTGGGGGGGCGAATACGCAGTATTTT.

The chain has TRBV10-2 and TRBJ2-7; tentative D call: TRBD2 (6 bases). Germline CDR1 and CDR2: WSHSY and SAAADI. Trimming removed 0 bases from V and 3 bases from J, with 12 bases in between. The CDR3 loop spans 15 amino acids. The CDR3 sequence is CASSESGLTNYEQYF. DNA of the CDR3: TGCGCCAGCAGTGAGTCAGGACTAACTAACTACGAGCAGTACTTC.

The chain joins TRBV9 to TRBJ2-5; unclear D gene. Trimming took 4 bases from V and 7 from J, leaving 17 bases between them. From germline, CDR1 is SGDLS and CDR2 YYNGEE. The CDR3 consists of 14 residues. The CDR3 loop is CASSSGGTRVTQYF. CDR3 nucleotide sequence: TGTGCCAGCAGCTCTGGCGGAACTCGAGTGACCCAGTACTTC.

V usage is TRBV5-1 and J usage is TRBJ1-1; D is uncertain. Looked up from germline, CDR1 is SGHRS and CDR2 is YFSETQ. The CDR3 extends over 15 amino acids. The V gene lost 0 bases and the J gene lost 4 bases, with 13 bases spanning the gap. In nucleotides, the CDR3 is TGCGCCAGCAGCTTGGTATCGAGTAGCAGCACTGAAGCTTTCTTT. As protein: CASSLVSSSSTEAFF.

This chain links TRBV30 with TRBJ2-7; D perhaps matches TRBD1 (5 bases). CDR1 GTSNPN and CDR2 SVGIG come from the germline V gene (reference sequence). V lost 1 base and J lost 5, with 15 bases in between. This CDR3 is built from 14 residues. In DNA, the CDR3 is TGTGCCTGGAGTGAGGCGGCAGGGCAGGACGAGCAGTACTTC. Its protein product is CAWSEAAGQDEQYF.

The chain joins TRBV5-4 to TRBJ1-4; 9 bases match TRBD1. This CDR3 is 16 amino acids long. Losses at the gene ends were 4 bases for V and 5 bases for J; bases not matched to a gene: 9. Germline V gene lookup returns CDR1 SGHNT and CDR2 YYREEE (reference sequence). In DNA form, the CDR3 reads TGTGCCAGCAGCACGGGACAGGGAGGTGGAAATGAAAAACTGTTTTTT. It encodes CASSTGQGGGNEKLFF.

The gene calls are TRBV19 and TRBJ1-1; maybe TRBD1 (5 bases). Between the trimmed V and J ends, which lost 2 bases and 11 bases, there was a span of 15 bases. Germline CDR1 is LNHDA and CDR2 is SQIVND (reference sequence). CDR3 size: 13 residues. CDR3: CASSITLGGDAFF. For the CDR3, the DNA is TGTGCCAGTAGTATAACACTGGGGGGTGACGCTTTCTTT.

The J gene is TRBJ1-2, the V gene TRBV10-3; 7 positions match TRBD1. The junction had 5 bases not matched to a gene; V was cut back by 2 bases and J by 8 bases. Germline V gene sequence: CDR1 ENHRY, CDR2 SYGVKD. This CDR3 has 13 residues. CDR3 loop: CAISEDRVQGYTF. The CDR3 DNA reads TGTGCCATCAGTGAGGACAGGGTCCAAGGCTACACCTTC.